This TCR beta chain was obtained from a study of OX40 agonist ivuxolimab in advanced cancers. Overall study context: The dose of intravenous ivuxolimab that patients received every 2 weeks ranged from 0.01 to 10 mg/kg. Partial responses, seen in three patients, involved one hepatocellular carcinoma and two cutaneous melanomas. Overall study findings and caveats: Clonal expansion was among the lowest in partial responders at 0.1-3.0 mg/kg, especially CD8+.

As regards this clone: Its antigen is not identified.

TCRdb's copy holds only in-frame clones and misses some; the assay was immunoSEQ multiplex PCR. This table holds about 54,000 clones, approximately 93% found once. Germline V gene lookup returns CDR1 SGDLS and CDR2 YYNGEE. The CDR3 is 15 residues long. With V trimmed by 1 base and J by 4 bases, 4 bases remained unmatched. The sequences come from CD4+ or CD8+ T cells sorted from blood, collected in a trial of the OX40 agonist ivuxolimab. The source is an adult with an advanced solid tumor such as melanoma, head and neck, liver or kidney cancer. This chain joins TRBV9 and TRBJ1-4; 7 bases map to TRBD1. Here the CDR3 DNA reads TGTGCCAGCAGCGTAAGGGGGACAGATAATGAAAAACTGTTTTTT. Its translation is CASSVRGTDNEKLFF.